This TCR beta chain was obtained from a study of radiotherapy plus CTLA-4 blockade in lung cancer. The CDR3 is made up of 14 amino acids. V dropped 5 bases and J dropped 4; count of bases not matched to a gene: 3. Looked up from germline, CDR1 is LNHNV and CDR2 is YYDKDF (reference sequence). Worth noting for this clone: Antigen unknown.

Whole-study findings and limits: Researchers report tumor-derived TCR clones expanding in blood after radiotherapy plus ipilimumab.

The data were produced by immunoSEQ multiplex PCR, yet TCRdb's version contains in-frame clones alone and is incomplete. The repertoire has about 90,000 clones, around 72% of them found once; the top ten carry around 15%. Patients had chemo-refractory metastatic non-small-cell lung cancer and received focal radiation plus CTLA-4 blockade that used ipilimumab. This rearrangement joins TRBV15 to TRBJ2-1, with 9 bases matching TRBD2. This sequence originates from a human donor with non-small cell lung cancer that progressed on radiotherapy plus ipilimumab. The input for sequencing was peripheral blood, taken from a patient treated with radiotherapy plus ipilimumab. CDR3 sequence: CATSVTSGYNEQFF. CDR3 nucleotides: TGTGCCACCAGCGTCACTAGCGGGTACAATGAGCAGTTCTTC. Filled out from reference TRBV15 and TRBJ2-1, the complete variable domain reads DAMVIQNPRYQVTQFGKPVTLSCSQTLNHNVMYWYQQKSSQAPKLLFHYYDKDFNNEADTPDNFQSRRPNTSFCFLDIRSPGLGDTAMYLCATSVTSGYNEQFFGPGTRLTVL.